This entry is about one TCR beta chain. The CDR3 has 16 residues. Trimming cost V 4 bases and J 2 bases, with 18 bases left between them. The germline gives CDR1 SEHNR, CDR2 FQNEAQ (reference sequence). The authors' processing: Scientists estimated how many nucleated cells there were by amplifying reference gene primers. Clones were sequenced by immunoSEQ multiplex PCR, and TCRdb holds only the in-frame ones, with some missing. From that table come the V and J calls and clone size; the DNA was used to work out D and trimming. The sample yields roughly 33,000 clones, 85% seen once. The data were obtained in a study of blood T cell repertoires in COVID-19. As for the study in general: The United States, Italy and Spain were the sources of the acute and convalescent COVID-19 samples. PBMCs, B-cell-depleted T cells, or T cells were the source of the cDNA or gDNA that made up the material.

The specimen sequenced was peripheral blood. The sequence was obtained from a human donor with acute or convalescent COVID-19. The donor label of this sample is uncertain. The gene calls are TRBV7-9 and TRBJ2-7, with D maybe TRBD1 (6 bases). CDR3 amino acids: CASSSGTTFLTYEQYF. CDR3 nucleotides: TGTGCCAGCAGCTCCGGGACAACCTTCTTGACCTACGAGCAGTACTTC.